The rows below give T cell receptor beta chains drawn from one sample of a study of identifying expanded T cells in peripheral blood. Clones were read by immunoSEQ multiplex PCR, and TCRdb kept only the in-frame ones, dropping some. The sample lists around 120,000 clones, roughly 90% seen once, with about 15% in the top ten. Sequencing was done on a sample of blood. The receptor set was obtained from a person between 18 and 75 years old in good health. CDR3s include the opening cysteine and the closing phenylalanine or tryptophan. Fields, in order: V gene, clone size, J gene, D gene, CDR3 protein, CDR3 DNA. The D gene is left open where the match is weak. For some rows the clone size is stated as once, few or many, or as a class when expanded; others skip it.

V: TRBV21-1; size: .; J: TRBJ1-5; D: .; CDR3: CASSKLGTPRRASNQPQHF; DNA: TGTGCCAGCAGCAAATTGGGCACACCGCGGCGGGCGAGCAATCAGCCCCAGCATTTT
V: TRBV7-2; size: .; J: TRBJ2-1; D: .; CDR3: CASSYRPQTYNEQFF; DNA: TGTGCCAGCAGCTACAGGCCTCAGACTTACAATGAGCAGTTCTTC
V: TRBV7-9; size: .; J: TRBJ1-2; D: .; CDR3: CASSLFDNYGYTF; DNA: TGTGCCAGCAGCTTATTCGATAACTATGGCTACACCTTC
V: TRBV11-3; size: .; J: TRBJ1-4; D: .; CDR3: CASSSWGGTETNEKLFF; DNA: TGTGCCAGCAGCTCCTGGGGGGGGACCGAGACTAATGAAAAACTGTTTTTT
V: TRBV18; size: .; J: TRBJ1-3; D: .; CDR3: CASSPGGTGNTIYF; DNA: TGTGCCAGCTCACCAGGAGGGACTGGAAACACCATATATTTT
V: TRBV10-2; size: .; J: TRBJ1-1; D: .; CDR3: CASSAPGKETYTEAFF; DNA: TGCGCCAGCAGTGCCCCGGGGAAGGAAACGTACACTGAAGCTTTCTTT
V: TRBV7-2; size: .; J: TRBJ2-7; D: .; CDR3: CASSSRAGIGYEQYF; DNA: TGTGCCAGCAGCTCCAGGGCGGGGATTGGCTACGAGCAGTACTTC
V: TRBV28; size: .; J: TRBJ2-1; D: TRBD2; CDR3: CASSFLTSGGARGEQFF; DNA: TGTGCCAGCAGTTTTCTGACTAGCGGGGGGGCCAGAGGTGAGCAGTTCTTC
V: TRBV6-5; size: few; J: TRBJ1-5; D: .; CDR3: CASSLGLQPQHF; DNA: TGTGCCAGCAGCCTAGGTCTGCAGCCCCAGCATTTT
V: TRBV6-5; size: .; J: TRBJ1-1; D: .; CDR3: CASSRTENTEAFF; DNA: TGTGCCAGCAGTCGGACAGAGAACACTGAAGCTTTCTTT
V: TRBV7-8; size: .; J: TRBJ2-2; D: .; CDR3: CASSSGHWGAGGELFF; DNA: TGTGCCAGCAGTTCGGGACATTGGGGGGCTGGCGGGGAGCTGTTTTTT
V: TRBV4-3; size: .; J: TRBJ1-1; D: .; CDR3: CASSQDPSAEAFF; DNA: TGCGCCAGCAGCCAAGATCCCTCCGCTGAAGCTTTCTTT
V: TRBV6-5; size: .; J: TRBJ1-4; D: .; CDR3: CASSYSTATNEKLFF; DNA: TGTGCCAGCAGTTACTCGACTGCAACTAATGAAAAACTGTTTTTT
V: TRBV4-3; size: .; J: TRBJ1-6; D: .; CDR3: CASSQDRDSYNSPLHF; DNA: TGCGCCAGCAGCCAAGATCGGGACTCCTATAATTCACCCCTCCACTTT
V: TRBV27; size: once; J: TRBJ2-3; D: .; CDR3: CASSPQVFFTDTQYF; DNA: TGTGCCAGCAGTCCGCAGGTGTTTTTTACAGATACGCAGTATTTT
V: TRBV30; size: .; J: TRBJ2-7; D: .; CDR3: CAWDRSYEQYF; DNA: TGTGCCTGGGACAGATCCTACGAGCAGTACTTC
V: TRBV7-9; size: .; J: TRBJ2-2; D: TRBD1; CDR3: CASSPRDSLKPTGELFF; DNA: TGTGCCAGCAGCCCCCGGGACAGCCTGAAGCCCACCGGGGAGCTGTTTTTT
V: TRBV19; size: .; J: TRBJ1-4; D: TRBD1; CDR3: CASWGQGPEKLFF; DNA: TGTGCCAGTTGGGGACAGGGTCCGGAAAAACTGTTTTTT
V: TRBV14; size: .; J: TRBJ2-2; D: .; CDR3: CASSIRLAGELFF; DNA: TGTGCCAGCAGCATCCGACTAGCCGGGGAGCTGTTTTTT
V: TRBV6-6; size: .; J: TRBJ2-1; D: TRBD2; CDR3: CASSSRGGSDEQFF; DNA: TGTGCCAGCAGTTCGCGGGGGGGCAGTGATGAGCAGTTCTTC
V: TRBV13; size: .; J: TRBJ2-1; D: TRBD2; CDR3: CASSKLGLAGGQSKYNEQFF; DNA: TGTGCCAGCAGCAAACTCGGACTAGCGGGGGGCCAATCGAAGTACAATGAGCAGTTCTTC
V: TRBV6-6; size: .; J: TRBJ1-3; D: .; CDR3: CASSNLDSSSGNTIYF; DNA: TGTGCCAGCAGTAACCTGGACTCGAGCTCTGGAAACACCATATATTTT
V: TRBV6-5; size: .; J: TRBJ2-7; D: TRBD1; CDR3: CASRDRGNYEQYF; DNA: TGTGCCAGCAGGGACAGGGGGAACTACGAGCAGTACTTC
V: TRBV6-5; size: few; J: TRBJ1-2; D: TRBD1; CDR3: CASSSGTVAGYTF; DNA: TGTGCCAGCAGTTCCGGGACAGTAGCTGGCTACACCTTC
V: TRBV7-2; size: .; J: TRBJ1-4; D: .; CDR3: CASSLMALNEKLFF; DNA: TGTGCCAGCAGCTTAATGGCCCTTAATGAAAAACTGTTTTTT
V: TRBV5-1; size: .; J: TRBJ2-3; D: TRBD2; CDR3: CASSTASGGALTGDTQYF; DNA: TGCGCCAGCAGCACAGCTAGCGGGGGGGCCCTTACCGGAGATACGCAGTATTTT
V: TRBV28; size: once; J: TRBJ1-2; D: .; CDR3: CASGPVGEIDYGYTF; DNA: TGTGCCAGCGGTCCGGTAGGGGAAATAGACTATGGCTACACCTTC
V: TRBV4-2; size: .; J: TRBJ2-5; D: .; CDR3: CASSQEGEGGGQSGTQYF; DNA: TGTGCCAGCAGCCAAGAAGGTGAGGGCGGGGGCCAGTCAGGGACCCAGTACTTC
V: TRBV10-3; size: .; J: TRBJ2-7; D: .; CDR3: CASSLWGRGNEQYF; DNA: TGTGCCAGCAGTTTATGGGGCCGCGGAAACGAGCAGTACTTC
V: TRBV5-1; size: .; J: TRBJ2-5; D: .; CDR3: CASSPVAGSQETQYF; DNA: TGCGCCAGCAGCCCCGTCGCAGGGTCCCAAGAGACCCAGTACTTC
V: TRBV5-1; size: once; J: TRBJ2-3; D: .; CDR3: CASSRRRGPDTDTQYF; DNA: TGCGCCAGCAGCCGCCGTCGGGGGCCCGACACAGATACGCAGTATTTT
V: TRBV4-3; size: .; J: TRBJ2-7; D: .; CDR3: CASSQDLLDGDYEQYF; DNA: TGCGCCAGCAGCCAAGATCTTTTGGACGGAGACTACGAGCAGTACTTC
V: TRBV4-1; size: .; J: TRBJ2-7; D: .; CDR3: CASSQAVGPNEQYF; DNA: TGCGCCAGCAGCCAAGCTGTGGGGCCGAATGAGCAGTACTTC
V: TRBV5-1; size: .; J: TRBJ2-1; D: TRBD2; CDR3: CASSQTTSGGDNEQFF; DNA: TGCGCCAGCAGCCAGACCACTAGCGGGGGAGACAATGAGCAGTTCTTC
V: TRBV2; size: .; J: TRBJ1-2; D: TRBD1; CDR3: CASSGTGNGYTF; DNA: TGTGCCAGCAGCGGGACAGGGAATGGCTACACCTTC
V: TRBV27; size: .; J: TRBJ2-7; D: .; CDR3: CASSLWPASYEQYF; DNA: TGTGCCAGCAGTTTATGGCCGGCCTCCTACGAGCAGTACTTC
V: TRBV16; size: .; J: TRBJ2-7; D: .; CDR3: CASSFGGPPLDEQYF; DNA: TGTGCCAGCAGCTTCGGGGGACCTCCGCTCGACGAGCAGTACTTC
V: TRBV19; size: .; J: TRBJ1-5; D: .; CDR3: CASSITGRNQPQHF; DNA: TGTGCCAGTAGTATCACAGGGCGCAATCAGCCCCAGCATTTT
V: TRBV28; size: .; J: TRBJ2-1; D: TRBD2; CDR3: CASSTSGLAGAPGNEQFF; DNA: TGTGCCAGCAGCACATCCGGGCTAGCGGGGGCCCCAGGGAATGAGCAGTTCTTC
V: TRBV21-1; size: .; J: TRBJ1-2; D: .; CDR3: CASSNSRQGRRANYGYTF; DNA: TGTGCCAGCAGCAATTCTCGGCAGGGAAGACGGGCTAACTATGGCTACACCTTC
V: TRBV21-1; size: .; J: TRBJ2-7; D: .; CDR3: CASSKDRAGYEQYF; DNA: TGTGCCAGCAGCAAAGACAGGGCAGGCTACGAGCAGTACTTC
V: TRBV18; size: .; J: TRBJ1-1; D: .; CDR3: CASSPPSRGNTEAFF; DNA: TGTGCCAGCTCACCACCTTCTAGGGGGAACACTGAAGCTTTCTTT
V: TRBV5-5; size: .; J: TRBJ2-5; D: .; CDR3: CASSLAPTGHQETQYF; DNA: TGTGCCAGCAGCCTCGCACCGACAGGACACCAAGAGACCCAGTACTTC
V: TRBV7-7; size: .; J: TRBJ2-3; D: TRBD2; CDR3: CASSLYGGAGDTQYF; DNA: TGTGCCAGCAGCTTATACGGGGGGGCCGGGGATACGCAGTATTTT
V: TRBV19; size: .; J: TRBJ1-5; D: TRBD1; CDR3: CASSVTGGNQPQHF; DNA: TGTGCCAGTAGTGTGACAGGGGGAAATCAGCCCCAGCATTTT
V: TRBV18; size: once; J: TRBJ1-2; D: .; CDR3: CASSLDTNYGYTF; DNA: TGTGCCAGCTCACTAGACACAAACTATGGCTACACCTTC
V: TRBV5-6; size: .; J: TRBJ1-2; D: TRBD1; CDR3: CASSQGQGAYGYTF; DNA: TGTGCCAGCAGCCAAGGACAGGGGGCCTATGGCTACACCTTC
V: TRBV19; size: few; J: TRBJ1-1; D: .; CDR3: CASSIQVNTEAFF; DNA: TGTGCCAGTAGTATTCAGGTTAACACTGAAGCTTTCTTT